Shown below are 27 T cell receptor beta chains from a single sample sequenced in a study of Ad26.COV2.S vaccination and SARS-CoV-2 variants. Regarding treatment: around 19 received Ad26.COV2.S at low or high dose, single or two shots; about 5 received placebo; per-sample allocation not given. Sampling happened 63 days after the first vaccine or placebo injection. The repertoire was sequenced with immunoSEQ multiplex PCR; TCRdb's copy has only in-frame clones and lacks some. The sample lists hundreds of thousands of clones, about 88% occurring once. The sample was peripheral blood, taken in a trial of Ad26.COV2.S vaccine versus placebo. The receptors originated from a person aged 18-65 years who received the Ad26.COV2.S COVID-19 vaccine or a placebo.

This chain links TRBV19 with TRBJ1-5; D possibly corresponds to TRBD1 (6 bases). Trimming cost V 10 bases and J 5 bases, with 15 bases left between them. CDR1 and CDR2 (germline): LNHDA, SQIVND (reference sequence). This CDR3 is 13 amino acids long. In DNA, the CDR3 is TGTGCCACCTCGGCAGGGGAATATCAGCCCCAGCATTTT. Its translation is CATSAGEYQPQHF.

V gene TRBV28 combines with J gene TRBJ1-5; tentatively, D is TRBD1 (6 bases). V shed 8 bases and J shed 3 bases, with 11 bases lying between them. The CDR3 contains 13 residues. Looked up from germline, CDR1 is MDHEN and CDR2 is SYDVKM. DNA of the CDR3: TGTGCCAGCGGACGACAGGTCAATCAGCCCCAGCATTTT. It translates to CASGRQVNQPQHF.

The chain couples TRBV7-9 to TRBJ2-1, with TRBD2 identical over 10 bases. The ends lost 5 bases at V and 3 bases at J; junction bases unmatched: 7. CDR1 is SEHNR, CDR2 FQNEAQ, per germline (reference sequence). CDR3 length equals 16 residues. CDR3 amino acids: CASSPGSGGNYNEQFF. The CDR3 nucleotides are TGTGCCAGCAGCCCGGGTAGCGGGGGGAACTACAATGAGCAGTTCTTC. Full variable domain (outside the CDR3, taken from reference TRBV7-9 and TRBJ2-1): DTGVSQNPRHKITKRGQNVTFRCDPISEHNRLYWYRQTLGQGPEFLTYFQNEAQLEKSRLLSDRFSAERPKGSFSTLEIQRTEQGDSAMYLCASSPGSGGNYNEQFFGPGTRLTVL.

The chain recombines TRBV4-3 with TRBJ1-6; D remains unclear. V was pared by 0 bases and J by 10 bases, with 16 bases between. Germline-derived CDR1 and CDR2 are LGHNA and YSLEER. The CDR3 is 16 residues long. The CDR3 sequence: CASSQDKGGNRSPLHF. In DNA form, the CDR3 reads TGCGCCAGCAGCCAAGATAAAGGCGGGAACAGATCACCCCTCCACTTT.

This chain joins TRBV7-2 and TRBJ2-1, with D tentatively TRBD1 or TRBD2 (6 bases each). The germline CDR1 and CDR2 sequences are SGHTA and FQGNSA. This CDR3 has 15 amino acids. The V and J ends lost 3 bases and 3 bases respectively, with 12 bases between them. The CDR3 reads CASSFDGGLYNEQFF. For the CDR3, the DNA is TGTGCCAGCAGCTTCGACGGGGGCCTCTACAATGAGCAGTTCTTC.

The J gene is TRBJ2-7, the V gene TRBV11-1; TRBD1 aligns across 7 bases. Germline CDR1 reads SGHAT; CDR2 reads FQDESV (reference sequence). This CDR3 region has 14 residues. The V segment lost 2 bases and the J segment 5 bases; nucleotides outside the gene matches: 6. The CDR3 DNA sequence: TGTGCCAGCAGCTTACGGGACAGTGGGGACGAGCAGTACTTC. Translating it yields CASSLRDSGDEQYF. The full variable domain, completed using reference TRBV11-1 and TRBJ2-7, is EAEVAQSPRYKITEKSQAVAFWCDPISGHATLYWYRQILGQGPELLVQFQDESVVDDSQLPKDRFSAERLKGVDSTLKIQPAELGDSAMYLCASSLRDSGDEQYFGPGTRLTVT.

The V and J genes are TRBV7-6 and TRBJ2-7; 8 bases line up with TRBD2. Germline V CDR1 and CDR2: SGHVS, FNYEAQ. The V and J ends lost 5 bases and 6 bases, in that order; junction bases with no gene match: 9. The CDR3 is 14 residues long. This chain's CDR3 is CASSPREAGVEQYF. DNA of the CDR3: TGTGCCAGCAGCCCGCGGGAGGCGGGAGTCGAGCAGTACTTC.

This clone has more than one count but fewer than ten. V is TRBV6-4 and J is TRBJ2-3; TRBD2 aligns across 7 bases. Germline V gene sequence: CDR1 MRHNA, CDR2 SNTAGT. CDR3 length: 15 residues. With V trimmed by 2 bases and J by 5 bases, 7 bases remained unmatched. CDR3 in amino acids: CASSDPGLGVDTQYF. DNA of the CDR3: TGTGCCAGCAGTGACCCCGGACTAGGGGTAGATACGCAGTATTTT.

V is TRBV29-1 and J is TRBJ1-2; a weak D match, TRBD1 (6 bases). The V end was cut by 7 bases, the J end by 5 bases, with 17 bases between. Per germline, CDR1 SQVTM and CDR2 ANQGSEA. The CDR3 length is 13 residues. The CDR3 reads CSADGGTPYGYTF. CDR3 nucleotides: TGCAGCGCCGACGGTGGGACACCTTATGGCTACACCTTC.

The chain is built from TRBV7-2 and TRBJ2-1; the D call may be TRBD1 or TRBD2 (5 bases each). Germline-derived CDR1 and CDR2 are SGHTA and FQGNSA. The V end lost 4 bases, the J end lost 4 bases, and 17 bases lay between the germline ends. This CDR3 has 16 amino acids. The CDR3: CASSSTGTGIYNEQFF. The CDR3 DNA is TGTGCCAGCAGCTCAACCGGGACCGGGATATACAATGAGCAGTTCTTC.

This chain joins TRBV7-9 and TRBJ1-2; no clear D. Trimming pared 1 base from V and 2 bases from J, leaving 8 bases between. The CDR3 is made up of 14 amino acids. Per the germline V gene, CDR1 is SEHNR and CDR2 is FQNEAQ (reference sequence). The CDR3 loop reads CASSLVVENYGYTF. The CDR3 DNA reads TGTGCCAGCAGCTTAGTCGTAGAAAACTATGGCTACACCTTC. The entire variable domain, with the rest obtained from reference TRBV7-9 and TRBJ1-2, is as follows: DTGVSQNPRHKITKRGQNVTFRCDPISEHNRLYWYRQTLGQGPEFLTYFQNEAQLEKSRLLSDRFSAERPKGSFSTLEIQRTEQGDSAMYLCASSLVVENYGYTFGSGTRLTVV.

This clone was observed a few times. This sequence joins TRBV3-1 (or the pseudogene TRBV3-2) and TRBJ2-7; TRBD2 agrees at 10 bases. In germline, CDR1 is LGHDT, CDR2 YNNKEL (reference sequence). The CDR3 is 17 amino acids. V lost 1 base to trimming and J lost 6 bases; unmatched junction nucleotides: 12. The CDR3 loop is CASSQGRVSGGAVEQYF. CDR3 nucleotides: TGTGCCAGCAGCCAAGGTCGGGTCAGCGGGGGGGCCGTCGAGCAGTACTTC.

This chain uses TRBV4-3 with TRBJ1-5, with a possible D match to TRBD1 (5 bases). The V and J ends lost 0 bases and 0 bases respectively, with 12 bases between them. CDR1 and CDR2 (germline): LGHNA, YSLEER. The CDR3 loop spans 17 amino acids. CDR3 in DNA: TGCGCCAGCAGCCAAGATTGGGGCGGAGTTAGCAATCAGCCCCAGCATTTT. Protein: CASSQDWGGVSNQPQHF.

The V gene is TRBV3-1 (or the pseudogene TRBV3-2), the J gene TRBJ2-1; 12 bases align to TRBD2. J was trimmed by 5 bases and V by 4 bases; bases with no gene match: 3. Germline V CDR1 and CDR2: LGHDT, YNNKEL (reference sequence). The CDR3 contains 15 residues. The CDR3 DNA sequence: TGTGCCAGCAGCCCCGCTAGCGGGAGGGACAATGAGCAGTTCTTC. Amino acid sequence: CASSPASGRDNEQFF.

Concerning this clone itself: At one end the junction does not follow the germline gene, possibly because of a read error. The chain recombines TRBV6-2 or TRBV6-3 with TRBJ2-1, with 12 bases fitting TRBD2. The germline V gene has CDR1 MNHEY and CDR2 SVGEGT. The CDR3 spans 15 residues. The CDR3 DNA sequence: TGTGTCAGCAGCCTAGTCACTAGCGGGGGGCGGGAGCAGTTCTTC. Protein product: CVSSLVTSGGREQFF.

V and J are TRBV5-8 and TRBJ2-5; no clear D. Germline V lookup: CDR1 SGHTS, CDR2 YDEGEE. CDR3 length equals 15 residues. V shed 0 bases and J shed 0 bases, with 9 bases lying between them. The CDR3 DNA follows: TGTGCCAGCAGCTTGGTACGTGGATACCAAGAGACCCAGTACTTC. This sequence encodes CASSLVRGYQETQYF. Full variable domain (remainder filled in from reference TRBV5-8 and TRBJ2-5): EAGVTQSPTHLIKTRGQQATLRCSPISGHTSVYWYQQALGLGLQFLLWYDEGEERNRGNFPPRFSGRQFPNYSSELNVNALELEDSALYLCASSLVRGYQETQYFGPGTRLLVL.

This clone appeared a few times. V is TRBV19 and J is TRBJ2-7, with D possibly called TRBD1 or TRBD2 (5 bases each). Trimming pared 4 bases from V and 6 bases from J, leaving 7 bases between. Germline CDR1 and CDR2: LNHDA and SQIVND (reference sequence). This CDR3 has 11 amino acids. CDR3 DNA: TGTGCCAGTAGTACAGGGAGCGAGCAGTACTTC. Protein: CASSTGSEQYF.

This clone was seen just once. CDR3 nucleotide sequence: TGCAGCACAGACAGGGAGGACACTGAAGCTTTCTTT. It translates to CSTDREDTEAFF. The chain is built from TRBV29-1 and TRBJ1-1, with TRBD1 matching over 7 bases. CDR1 SQVTM and CDR2 ANQGSEA come from the germline V gene. V was pared by 8 bases and J by 3 bases, with 6 bases of the junction left unmatched. The CDR3 is made up of 12 amino acids.

This rearrangement joins TRBV10-1 to TRBJ2-2, with 10 bases fitting TRBD1. Trimming took 0 bases from V and 5 from J; bases not matched to a gene: 6. The germline V gene has CDR1 WNHNN and CDR2 SYGVQD (reference sequence). CDR3 length: 17 residues. CDR3 sequence: CASSESEGDRGTGELFF. The CDR3 DNA follows: TGCGCCAGCAGTGAGTCTGAGGGGGACAGGGGTACCGGGGAGCTGTTTTTT.

The table lists this clone with a count of one. The J gene is TRBJ2-2, the V gene TRBV10-3; possibly TRBD1 for D (6 bases). Trimming shortened V by 0 bases and J by 7 bases, and 9 bases separated the two germline ends. CDR3 length equals 14 residues. Germline CDR1 ENHRY, CDR2 SYGVKD. CDR3 nucleotide sequence: TGTGCCATCAGTGAGTCTCCAGGGGTCGGGGAGCTGTTTTTT. Its translation: CAISESPGVGELFF.

Turning to this clone: Other nucleotide sequences from this sample produce the same CDR3. The J gene is TRBJ1-5, the V gene TRBV7-2, with D uncertain. The germline V gene encodes CDR1 SGHTA and CDR2 FQGNSA. V was shortened by 2 bases and J by 1 base, with 9 bases between the two germline ends. The CDR3 has 15 residues. The CDR3 loop is CASSLSPGSNQPQHF. The CDR3 DNA sequence: TGTGCCAGCAGCTTAAGTCCGGGGAGCAATCAGCCCCAGCATTTT.

The chain links TRBV18 to TRBJ1-2; 7 bases agree with TRBD1. Per the germline V gene, CDR1 is KGHSH and CDR2 is LQKENI. J lost 4 bases, V lost 4 bases, and 9 bases had no gene match. This CDR3 is built from 15 residues. The CDR3 DNA reads TGTGCCAGCTCACTACGGGGACAGCCCTTCTATGGCTACACCTTC. It yields the protein CASSLRGQPFYGYTF. The variable domain in full, with the rest retrieved from reference TRBV18 and TRBJ1-2, is NAGVMQNPRHLVRRRGQEARLRCSPMKGHSHVYWYRQLPEEGLKFMVYLQKENIIDESGMPKERFSAEFPKEGPSILRIQQVVRGDSAAYFCASSLRGQPFYGYTFGSGTRLTVV.

This chain links TRBV7-8 with TRBJ1-3; possibly TRBD1 for D (6 bases). The CDR3 covers 16 residues. V was shortened by 4 bases and J by 4 bases, with 17 bases between the two germline ends. Germline CDR1 and CDR2: SGHVS and FQNEAQ. The CDR3 is CASSSTRGGPGNTIYF. CDR3 nucleotides: TGTGCCAGCAGCTCCACCCGGGGGGGCCCCGGAAACACCATATATTTT.

CDR3 sequence: CASRAPRLAGVSETQYF. The CDR3 DNA reads as TGTGCCAGCAGGGCTCCGAGACTAGCGGGAGTCTCAGAGACCCAGTACTTC. V gene TRBV28 combines with J gene TRBJ2-5; 12 nucleotides align to TRBD2. The CDR3 is 17 residues long. Trimming took 6 bases from V and 4 from J; bases not matched to a gene: 12. The germline gives CDR1 MDHEN, CDR2 SYDVKM.

The rearrangement links TRBV6-5 to TRBJ2-3; 12 nucleotides align to TRBD2. Germline V gene lookup returns CDR1 MNHEY and CDR2 SVGAGI. J lost 6 bases, V lost 10 bases, and 11 bases had no gene match. The CDR3 contains 15 residues. CDR3 region: CATRTSGVVMDTQYF. For the CDR3, the DNA is TGTGCCACTCGGACTAGCGGGGTGGTCATGGATACGCAGTATTTT.

This chain joins TRBV7-8 and TRBJ2-2, with 9 bases aligning to TRBD1. CDR3 length: 14 amino acids. V lost 7 bases, J lost 4 bases, and 4 bases stayed unmatched. CDR1 and CDR2 from the germline V gene are SGHVS and FQNEAQ. CDR3 amino acids: CASNVQGATGELFF. The CDR3 bases are TGTGCCAGCAACGTACAGGGGGCCACCGGGGAGCTGTTTTTT. The variable domain in full, with the rest retrieved from reference TRBV7-8 and TRBJ2-2, is GAGVSQSPRYKVAKRGQDVALRCDPISGHVSLFWYQQALGQGPEFLTYFQNEAQLDKSGLPSDRFFAERPEGSVSTLKIQRTQQEDSAVYLCASNVQGATGELFFGEGSRLTVL.

The CDR3, as DNA: TGTGCCAGCAGCCAACTCTATGGCTACACCTTC. The encoded protein is CASSQLYGYTF. This chain connects TRBV5-6 to TRBJ1-2; unclear D gene. The CDR3 runs 11 residues. V was cut by 4 bases and J by 4 bases, with 5 bases left in between. Germline V gene lookup returns CDR1 SGHDT and CDR2 YYEEEE.